The next 9 T cell receptor beta chains were all read from a single sample in a study of OX40 agonist ivuxolimab in advanced cancers. This table comes from immunoSEQ multiplex PCR, and its TCRdb copy is limited to in-frame clones, with some not included. The table lists around 35,000 clones, under 90% of them singletons. The sequences come from CD4+ or CD8+ T cells sorted from blood, collected in a trial of the OX40 agonist ivuxolimab. The receptors shown here come from an adult with an advanced solid tumor such as melanoma, head and neck, liver or kidney cancer.

CDR3 bases: TGCGCCAGCAGCTTGTCCGCGGGCGAGCTGTTTTTT. Translated: CASSLSAGELFF. The rearrangement links TRBV5-1 to TRBJ2-2; perhaps TRBD2 as D (5 bases). The germline V gene encodes CDR1 SGHRS and CDR2 YFSETQ. Trimming shortened V by 1 base and J by 11 bases, and 9 bases separated the two germline ends. The CDR3 is 12 residues long.

V usage is TRBV6-1 and J usage is TRBJ1-1, with TRBD1 as a possible D gene (5 bases). V dropped 6 bases and J dropped 7 bases, with 15 bases sitting between them. The CDR3 is made up of 13 amino acids. Germline values: CDR1 MNHNS, CDR2 SASEGT. CDR3 coding DNA: TGTGCCAGCAGGTGGGGGATCTCGGTTGAAGCTTTCTTT. Amino acids: CASRWGISVEAFF.

This clone was found a few times. The V gene is TRBV13, the J gene TRBJ1-3; possibly TRBD1 for D (5 bases). The CDR3 consists of 18 residues. Germline-derived CDR1 and CDR2 are PRHDT and FYEKMQ (reference sequence). The germline V and J ends were trimmed by 1 base and 5 bases, with 21 bases remaining between them. CDR3 in amino acids: CASSLVRQPWVNRNTIYF. For the CDR3, the DNA is TGTGCCAGCAGCTTAGTCCGACAGCCGTGGGTCAACCGAAACACCATATATTTT.

This clone was seen a handful of times. Within the sample, other DNA sequences also encode this same CDR3. The chain recombines TRBV9 with TRBJ2-3; 9 nucleotides align to TRBD2. Per germline, CDR1 SGDLS and CDR2 YYNGEE. This CDR3 has 15 amino acids. V lost 0 bases to trimming and J lost 4 bases; unmatched junction nucleotides: 3. The CDR3 bases are TGTGCCAGCAGCGTAGGCGGGGGGGTTGCAGATACGCAGTATTTT. This encodes CASSVGGGVADTQYF.

The rearrangement links TRBV11-2 to TRBJ2-7; either TRBD1 or TRBD2 may supply D (6 bases each). The germline CDR1 and CDR2 sequences are SGHAT and FQNNGV. CDR3 size: 13 residues. Trimming shortened V by 6 bases and J by 7 bases, and 16 bases separated the two germline ends. Here the CDR3 reads CASSLSGAGEQYF. CDR3 coding DNA: TGTGCCAGCAGTTTGTCAGGGGCGGGGGAGCAGTACTTC. The variable domain in full, with the rest retrieved from reference TRBV11-2 and TRBJ2-7, is EAGVAQSPRYKIIEKRQSVAFWCNPISGHATLYWYQQILGQGPKLLIQFQNNGVVDDSQLPKDRFSAERLKGVDSTLKIQPAKLEDSAVYLCASSLSGAGEQYFGPGTRLTVT.

The chain joins TRBV30 to TRBJ1-3; possibly TRBD1 for D (5 bases). CDR3 size: 13 residues. The germline gives CDR1 GTSNPN, CDR2 SVGIG (reference sequence). The ends were cut back, 6 bases at V and 1 base at J, with 10 bases in the middle. This CDR3 reads CACRQTSGNTIYF. The CDR3 bases are TGTGCCTGCAGACAGACTTCTGGAAACACCATATATTTT.

The rearrangement links TRBV9 to TRBJ2-3; 8 positions agree with TRBD2. Germline V gene data show CDR1 as SGDLS and CDR2 as YYNGEE. Trimming cost V 4 bases and J 2 bases; bases outside gene matches: 12. The CDR3 is 17 amino acids. In DNA form, the CDR3 reads TGTGCCAGCAGCTTTCCCCGGGGGGGCAGCCTCACAGATACGCAGTATTTT. It translates to CASSFPRGGSLTDTQYF.

J is TRBJ2-7 and V is TRBV2; D ambiguous. V was clipped by 7 bases and J by 0 bases, with 16 bases between them. CDR3 length equals 15 residues. From germline, CDR1 is SNHLY and CDR2 FYNNEI. The CDR3 protein is CASNVDTASSYEQYF. The CDR3 coding sequence is TGTGCCAGCAACGTTGACACCGCTTCCTCCTACGAGCAGTACTTC. Full variable domain (rest looked up from reference TRBV2 and TRBJ2-7): EPEVTQTPSHQVTQMGQEVILRCVPISNHLYFYWYRQILGQKVEFLVSFYNNEISEKSEIFDDQFSVERPDGSNFTLKIRSTKLEDSAMYFCASNVDTASSYEQYFGPGTRLTVT.

This clone was detected only once. The chain links TRBV28 to TRBJ2-1; possible D gene TRBD1, 6 bases. Trimming removed 4 bases from V and 3 bases from J, with 10 bases in between. Germline CDR1 reads MDHEN; CDR2 reads SYDVKM. This CDR3 comprises 14 residues. This CDR3 is CASSSGQNYNEQFF. CDR3 nucleotide sequence: TGTGCCAGCAGTTCCGGACAGAACTACAATGAGCAGTTCTTC.